Given below is one T cell receptor (beta chain) in context. Its antigen remains unidentified. The data derive from a study of blood T cells in healthy people across ages. General study results and limits: Unsorted PBMCs blocked a conclusive comparison of naive and antigen-experienced cells.

It was with a sample-barcoded 5' primer and a J-beta primer mix that a second PCR of roughly 7 to 12 cycles was run. One entry per CDR3 protein, called by TCRdb with MiXCR from the 5' RACE reads. The data hold 1.5 million to 2 million distinct CDR3 sequences, with approximately 28% observed a single time. The V end was cut by 6 bases, the J end by 2 bases, with 10 bases between. This CDR3 comprises 13 residues. The germline V gene has CDR1 MNHEY and CDR2 SMNVEV (reference sequence). What was sequenced was blood. The V and J genes are TRBV27 and TRBJ2-5; TRBD1 or TRBD2 may be the D gene (5 bases each). The receptor comes from a woman in her thirties in good health. The CDR3 bases are TGTGCCAGCAGGCTCTGGGGGCAAGAGACCCAGTACTTC. Encoded protein: CASRLWGQETQYF.